The 24 T cell receptor beta chains given below trace back to one sample, sequenced in a study of T cells in Graves' hyperthyroidism and ophthalmopathy. TCR beta CDR3 region amplification was performed from RNA transcripts. RT-PCR in the first round (using the HTBI primer set) targeted the TCR CDR3. TCRdb itself ran the multiplex PCR reads through MiXCR, one entry per CDR3 protein. The sample contains about 96,000 distinct CDR3 sequences, roughly half of which appear only once. Sequencing was done on a sample of blood. The receptors come from a woman in her 40s with Graves' hyperthyroidism.

This clonotype was seen once. With a much larger clone just one base away, this may be a read error. This CDR3 is CASSQADRVATEALF. The CDR3, as DNA: TGTGCCAGCAGTCAGGCGGACAGGGTGGCCACTGAAGCTCTCTTT. The chain uses TRBV7-9 and TRBJ1-1, with TRBD1 matching over 8 bases. The CDR3 totals 15 residues. Germline loops: CDR1 SEHNR, CDR2 FQNEAQ (reference sequence). Complete variable domain (other parts from reference TRBV7-9 and TRBJ1-1): DTGVSQNPRHKITKRGQNVTFRCDPISEHNRLYWYRQTLGQGPEFLTYFQNEAQLEKSRLLSDRFSAERPKGSFSTLEIQRTEQGDSAMYLCASSQADRVATEALFGQGTRLTVV.

The rearrangement joins TRBV4-2 to TRBJ2-5; 13 nucleotides match TRBD2. The ends lost 2 bases at V and 5 bases at J; junction bases unmatched: 5. This CDR3 is 16 amino acids long. Germline lookup yields CDR1 LGHNA and CDR2 YNFKEQ. The CDR3 reads CASSQRTSGSRETQYF. The CDR3 DNA sequence: TGTGCCAGCAGCCAAAGGACTAGCGGGAGCAGGGAGACCCAGTACTTC.

This clonotype is a singleton in its sample. CDR3 in DNA: TGTGCCAGCAGTGACGGACTCGGACAGGGGGCACCCCTCCACTTT. It specifies CASSDGLGQGAPLHF. The rearrangement links TRBV6-1 to TRBJ1-6, with 10 bases fitting TRBD1. Germline-derived CDR1 and CDR2 are MNHNS and SASEGT. With V trimmed by 3 bases and J by 11 bases, 7 bases remained unmatched. The CDR3 consists of 15 residues.

The genes are TRBV20-1 and TRBJ2-5; TRBD2 aligns across 7 bases. The CDR3 runs to 14 residues. The V gene's germline CDR1 is DFQATT and CDR2 SNEGSKA (reference sequence). V lost 5 bases, J lost 2 bases, and 8 bases stayed unmatched. As DNA, the CDR3 is TGCAGTGCTCCGCCGGGGGGAGATCAAGAGACCCAGTACTTC. This encodes CSAPPGGDQETQYF.

This clonotype was counted many times. This chain connects TRBV6-6 to TRBJ2-7; D is ambiguous. V was shortened by 6 bases and J by 6 bases, with 15 bases between the two germline ends. This CDR3 comprises 13 residues. The V gene's germline CDR1 is MNHNY and CDR2 SVGAGI (reference sequence). CDR3 sequence: CASSPLGSGEQYF. The CDR3 DNA is TGTGCCAGCAGCCCCCTAGGGTCGGGCGAGCAGTACTTC.

Notes on this clonotype: Since a much larger clone is just one base distant, this may be a read error. Given the absence of the conserved phenylalanine or tryptophan at the CDR3 end, a read error is likely. This chain joins TRBV15 and TRBJ2-5; 12 nucleotides line up with TRBD2. This CDR3 is 16 amino acids long. V lost 5 bases to trimming and J lost 5 bases; unmatched junction nucleotides: 9. Per the germline V gene, CDR1 is LNHNV and CDR2 is YYDKDF (reference sequence). CDR3 sequence reads: CATSPPTSGSRETQYL. CDR3 bases: TGTGCCACCAGCCCGCCGACTAGCGGGAGCAGGGAGACCCAGTACCTC.

The genes are TRBV29-1 and TRBJ2-7; 9 bases fit TRBD2. V lost 6 bases and J lost 9; bases outside the gene matches: 15. The CDR3 contains 14 residues. CDR1 SQVTM and CDR2 ANQGSEA come from the germline V gene. In DNA, the CDR3 is TGCAGCGTAACCGGGACTAGCTTGGGGTCCGGGCAGTACTTC. The encoded protein is CSVTGTSLGSGQYF.

The chain couples TRBV10-3 to TRBJ1-5; D is perhaps TRBD1 (5 bases). Germline values: CDR1 ENHRY, CDR2 SYGVKD. The CDR3 spans 13 residues. Trimming cost V 2 bases and J 7 bases, with 9 bases left between them. CDR3 in amino acids: CAISEGGRQPQHF. Written as DNA, the CDR3 is TGTGCCATCAGTGAGGGGGGACGGCAGCCCCAGCATTTT.

Here the CDR3 DNA reads TGTGCCAGCAACGTAGCGGCTCTAGAAGAAAAACTGTTTTTT. Its protein is CASNVAALEEKLFF. The gene calls are TRBV11-1 and TRBJ1-4, with unresolved D. This CDR3 has 14 residues. Trimming left V 7 bases short and J 8 bases short, with 17 bases between. Germline loops: CDR1 SGHAT, CDR2 FQDESV (reference sequence).

The genes are TRBV29-1 and TRBJ1-1, with 8 bases aligning to TRBD1. V was clipped by 5 bases and J by 5 bases; unmatched bases: 10. CDR3 length: 14 residues. The germline V gene has CDR1 SQVTM and CDR2 ANQGSEA. The CDR3 nucleotides are TGCAGCGTTACACAGGGGGGCGGGGCAACTGAAGCTTTCTTT. Protein product: CSVTQGGGATEAFF.

This clonotype was observed many times. The chain couples TRBV7-2 to TRBJ2-2, with no clear D. The germline V gene has CDR1 SGHTA and CDR2 FQGNSA. V dropped 1 base and J dropped 6 bases, with 3 bases sitting between them. This CDR3 region has 12 residues. CDR3 bases: TGTGCCAGCAGCTTAGTCCCCGGGGAGCTGTTTTTT. As protein: CASSLVPGELFF.

This clonotype was observed a few times. The chain has TRBV19 and TRBJ1-3; D may be TRBD1 (5 bases). CDR3 length: 13 residues. V was cut by 11 bases and J by 0 bases, with 11 bases left in between. Germline-derived CDR1 and CDR2 are LNHDA and SQIVND (reference sequence). CDR3 sequence (DNA): TGTGCCTCCAACAGGTTCTCTGGAAACACCATATATTTT. This encodes CASNRFSGNTIYF.

This chain joins TRBV20-1 and TRBJ1-1; 8 nucleotides agree with TRBD1. The length of the CDR3 is 14 residues. Per germline, CDR1 DFQATT and CDR2 SNEGSKA (reference sequence). After removal of 3 bases from V and 6 bases from J, the junction contained 9 bases not matched to a gene. Here the CDR3 reads CSASQQGGTSEAFF. The CDR3 nucleotides read TGCAGTGCTAGTCAACAGGGGGGGACTTCTGAAGCTTTCTTT.

This clonotype was counted once. The chain links TRBV7-6 to TRBJ2-2; 8 nucleotides align to TRBD2. Looked up from germline, CDR1 is SGHVS and CDR2 is FNYEAQ. The CDR3 is made up of 15 amino acids. The ends lost 6 bases at V and 7 bases at J; junction bases unmatched: 10. This CDR3 reads CASSYIAGRGGELFF. CDR3 nucleotide sequence: TGTGCCAGCAGTTACATAGCGGGAAGGGGCGGGGAGCTGTTTTTT.

This clonotype appeared many times. The J gene is TRBJ2-3, the V gene TRBV10-3; a possible D gene is TRBD2 (5 bases). Trimming removed 7 bases from V and 1 base from J, with 12 bases in between. The CDR3 contains 14 residues. The germline gives CDR1 ENHRY, CDR2 SYGVKD. CDR3 DNA: TGTGCCATCAAGGGCGGGCCGGGCACAGATACGCAGTATTTT. This codes for CAIKGGPGTDTQYF.

Of note for this clonotype: A read error may account for a junction end that differs from germline. This sequence joins TRBV7-9 and TRBJ2-6; 8 positions match TRBD1. The CDR3 length is 21 residues. Germline values: CDR1 SEHNR, CDR2 FQNEAQ (reference sequence). The CDR3 spells CASSLGWTGSSSSSGAKVLTF. The CDR3 nucleotides are TGTGCCAGCAGCTTGGGGTGGACAGGGTCCTCTTCAAGCTCTGGGGCCAAGGTCCTGACTTTC.

In regard to this clonotype: A read error may explain this, as a much larger clone is one base away. This CDR3 fails to terminate in the conserved phenylalanine or tryptophan, so it likely reflects a read error. The chain has TRBV19 and TRBJ1-5; D is uncertain. The CDR3 sequence is 17 residues long. Trimming stripped 0 bases from V and 0 bases from J, with 12 bases between. Germline V gene lookup returns CDR1 LNHDA and CDR2 SQIVND (reference sequence). As DNA, the CDR3 is TGTGCCAGTAGTATAGAGGGCAGTGGATATAGCAATCAGCCCCAGCATATT. Its protein is CASSIEGSGYSNQPQHI.

The CDR3 region has the DNA TGTGCCAGCAGCGTAGATTGGCAGTATTTT. Encoded protein: CASSVDWQYF. The chain employs TRBV13 and TRBJ2-3; D is uncertain. Trimming stripped 5 bases from V and 11 bases from J, with 8 bases between. CDR1 is PRHDT and CDR2 is FYEKMQ in the germline V gene (reference sequence). The CDR3 has 10 amino acids. The full variable domain, in which reference TRBV13 and TRBJ2-3 provide the parts outside the CDR3, is AAGVIQSPRHLIKEKRETATLKCYPIPRHDTVYWYQQGPGQDPQFLISFYEKMQSDKGSIPDRFSAQQFSDYHSELNMSSLELGDSALYFCASSVDWQYFGPGTRLTVL.

This clonotype has a count of ten or more. The V and J genes are TRBV6-5 and TRBJ2-5; TRBD2 agrees at 13 bases. Trimming cost V 7 bases and J 5 bases; bases outside gene matches: 10. Germline CDR1 MNHEY, CDR2 SVGAGI. The CDR3 length is 16 residues. The CDR3: CASNPLGLAGAETQYF. Here the CDR3 DNA reads TGTGCCAGCAACCCCCTCGGACTAGCGGGAGCTGAGACCCAGTACTTC.

The chain combines TRBV7-3 with TRBJ2-2, with 8 bases that match TRBD2. CDR1 and CDR2 from the germline V gene are SGHTA and FQGTGA. V was pared by 5 bases and J by 4 bases, with 9 bases of the junction left unmatched. The CDR3 contains 16 residues. The CDR3, as DNA: TGTGCCAGCAGCCTCATAGCGGGAAGGGGCACCGGGGAGCTGTTTTTT. This sequence encodes CASSLIAGRGTGELFF.

The sample holds many counts of this clonotype. The chain has TRBV6-1 and TRBJ1-5, with unresolved D. The CDR3 extends over 11 amino acids. V was pared by 2 bases and J by 7 bases, with 3 bases between. CDR1 MNHNS and CDR2 SASEGT come from the germline V gene. CDR3 sequence: CASSELQPQHF. DNA of the CDR3: TGTGCCAGCAGTGAACTCCAGCCCCAGCATTTT.

This clonotype occurred a few times. At one end the junction does not follow the germline gene, possibly because of a read error. The chain has TRBV7-9 and TRBJ2-7; 12 bases are a match to TRBD1. Germline CDR1 SEHNR, CDR2 FQNEAQ (reference sequence). The CDR3 covers 19 residues. The CDR3 nucleotides read TGCGCCAGCAGTAGAGTCGGGACAGGGGGCATGGCGGCCTCCTACGAGCAGTACTTC. This sequence encodes CASSRVGTGGMAASYEQYF. The whole variable domain, remainder taken from reference TRBV7-9 and TRBJ2-7, is DTGVSQNPRHKITKRGQNVTFRCDPISEHNRLYWYRQTLGQGPEFLTYFQNEAQLEKSRLLSDRFSAERPKGSFSTLEIQRTEQGDSAMYLCASSRVGTGGMAASYEQYFGPGTRLTVT.

CDR3 DNA: TGCAGTGCACAGGACACCAACTATGGCTACACCTTC. This codes for CSAQDTNYGYTF. This chain connects TRBV20-1 to TRBJ1-2; maybe TRBD1 (5 bases). The V gene's germline CDR1 is DFQATT and CDR2 SNEGSKA (reference sequence). Trimming shortened V by 6 bases and J by 2 bases, and 10 bases separated the two germline ends. The CDR3 is made up of 12 amino acids.

The chain combines TRBV2 with TRBJ1-3; TRBD1 matches at 12 bases. Germline lookup yields CDR1 SNHLY and CDR2 FYNNEI. Unmatched junction bases numbered 12, after V lost 3 bases and J lost 6 bases. CDR3 length: 18 residues. CDR3 region: CASSDVGQGATGLNTIYF. CDR3 nucleotide sequence: TGTGCCAGCAGTGACGTGGGACAGGGGGCGACTGGCTTAAACACCATATATTTT.